This TCR beta chain was retrieved from a study of blood T cell repertoires in COVID-19. Background on the study: The United States, Italy and Spain were the sources of the acute and convalescent COVID-19 samples.

Libraries were prepared by immunoSEQ multiplex PCR; TCRdb keeps only in-frame clonotypes and omits some of them. The sample carries roughly 250,000 clones, 83% recorded once. The CDR3 covers 15 residues. Germline CDR1 reads SGHTA; CDR2 reads FQGNSA. V gave up 1 base and J gave up 0 bases, with 9 bases separating them. The sequence was collected from a human donor in a cohort sampled during active COVID-19. Specimen: peripheral blood. The J gene is TRBJ1-2, the V gene TRBV7-2, with D possibly TRBD1 on 5 matching bases. The CDR3: CASSLDGGANYGYTF. CDR3 sequence (DNA): TGTGCCAGCAGCTTAGATGGGGGGGCTAACTATGGCTACACCTTC.